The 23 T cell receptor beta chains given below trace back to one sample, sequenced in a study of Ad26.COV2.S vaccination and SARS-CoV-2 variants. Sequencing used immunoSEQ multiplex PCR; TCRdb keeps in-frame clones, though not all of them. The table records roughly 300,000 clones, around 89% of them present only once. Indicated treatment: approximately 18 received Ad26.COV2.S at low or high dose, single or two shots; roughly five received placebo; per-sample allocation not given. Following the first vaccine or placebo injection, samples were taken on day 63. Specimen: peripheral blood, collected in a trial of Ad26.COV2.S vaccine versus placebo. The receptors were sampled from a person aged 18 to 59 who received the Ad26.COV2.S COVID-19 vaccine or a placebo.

The CDR3 DNA reads as TGCAGTGCTAGTCACGGCGATACGCAGTATTTT. Protein sequence: CSASHGDTQYF. The V call is TRBV20-1, the J call TRBJ2-3; unclear D gene. Trimming removed 3 bases from V and 6 bases from J, with 7 bases in between. This CDR3 contains 11 residues. Germline V gene lookup returns CDR1 DFQATT and CDR2 SNEGSKA (reference sequence).

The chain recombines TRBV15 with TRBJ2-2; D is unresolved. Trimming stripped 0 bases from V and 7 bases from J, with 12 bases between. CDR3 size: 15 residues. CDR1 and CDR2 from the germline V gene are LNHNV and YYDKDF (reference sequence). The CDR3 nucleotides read TGTGCCACCAGCAGAGATCCCTACATAGTCGGGGAGCTGTTTTTT. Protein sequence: CATSRDPYIVGELFF.

This chain's CDR3 is CASRAGGAEGYGYTF. The CDR3 DNA reads TGTGCCAGCAGAGCAGGGGGCGCGGAGGGCTATGGCTACACCTTC. The V and J genes are TRBV6-5 and TRBJ1-2; 8 bases match TRBD1. The germline CDR1 and CDR2 sequences are MNHEY and SVGAGI. V trimming: 6 bases; J trimming: 4 bases; junction bases outside the gene matches: 10. The CDR3 extends over 15 amino acids.

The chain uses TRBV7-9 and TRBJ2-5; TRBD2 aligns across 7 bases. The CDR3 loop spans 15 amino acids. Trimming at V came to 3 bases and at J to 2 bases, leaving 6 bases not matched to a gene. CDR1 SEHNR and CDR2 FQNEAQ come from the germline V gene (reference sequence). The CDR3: CASSLSPSGQETQYF. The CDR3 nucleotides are TGTGCCAGCAGCTTGTCCCCTAGCGGACAAGAGACCCAGTACTTC. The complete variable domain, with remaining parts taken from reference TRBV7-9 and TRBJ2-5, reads DTGVSQNPRHKITKRGQNVTFRCDPISEHNRLYWYRQTLGQGPEFLTYFQNEAQLEKSRLLSDRFSAERPKGSFSTLEIQRTEQGDSAMYLCASSLSPSGQETQYFGPGTRLLVL.

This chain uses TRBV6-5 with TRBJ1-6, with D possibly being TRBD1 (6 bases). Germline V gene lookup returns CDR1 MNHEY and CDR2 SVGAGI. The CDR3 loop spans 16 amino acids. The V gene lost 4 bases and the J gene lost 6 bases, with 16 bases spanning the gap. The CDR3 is CASSSGRGGGNSPLHF. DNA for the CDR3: TGTGCCAGCAGTTCGGGACGGGGGGGCGGTAATTCACCCCTCCACTTT.

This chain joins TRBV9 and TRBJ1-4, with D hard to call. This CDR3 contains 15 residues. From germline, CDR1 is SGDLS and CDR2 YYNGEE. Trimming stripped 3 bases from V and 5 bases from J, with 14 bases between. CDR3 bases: TGTGCCAGCAGCGGCGACTCGGGCGGGAATGAAAAACTGTTTTTT. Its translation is CASSGDSGGNEKLFF.

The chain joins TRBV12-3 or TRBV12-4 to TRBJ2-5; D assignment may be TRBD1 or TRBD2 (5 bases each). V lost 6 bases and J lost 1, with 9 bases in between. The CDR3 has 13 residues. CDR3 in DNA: TGTGCCAGCAGGGAGGACATCCAAGAGACCCAGTACTTC. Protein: CASREDIQETQYF.

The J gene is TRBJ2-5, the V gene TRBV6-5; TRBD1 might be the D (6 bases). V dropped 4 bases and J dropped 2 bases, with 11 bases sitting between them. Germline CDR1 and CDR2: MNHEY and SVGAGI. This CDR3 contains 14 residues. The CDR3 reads CASSFRQAQETQYF. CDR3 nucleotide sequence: TGTGCCAGCAGTTTCCGACAGGCTCAAGAGACCCAGTACTTC.

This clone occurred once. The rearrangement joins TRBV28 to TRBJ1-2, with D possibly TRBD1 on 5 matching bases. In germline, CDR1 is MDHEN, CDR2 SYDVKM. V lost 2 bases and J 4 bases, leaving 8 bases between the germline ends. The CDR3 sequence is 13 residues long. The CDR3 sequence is CASSLTGAYGYTF. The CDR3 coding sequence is TGTGCCAGCAGTTTAACAGGAGCCTATGGCTACACCTTC.

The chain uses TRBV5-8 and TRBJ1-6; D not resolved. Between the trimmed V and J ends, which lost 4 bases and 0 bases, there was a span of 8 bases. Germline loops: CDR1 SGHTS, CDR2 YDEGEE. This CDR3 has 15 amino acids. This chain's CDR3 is CASSLHGSYNSPLHF. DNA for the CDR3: TGTGCCAGCAGCCTTCACGGCTCCTATAATTCACCCCTCCACTTT. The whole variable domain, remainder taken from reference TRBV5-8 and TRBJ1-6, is EAGVTQSPTHLIKTRGQQATLRCSPISGHTSVYWYQQALGLGLQFLLWYDEGEERNRGNFPPRFSGRQFPNYSSELNVNALELEDSALYLCASSLHGSYNSPLHFGNGTRLTVT.

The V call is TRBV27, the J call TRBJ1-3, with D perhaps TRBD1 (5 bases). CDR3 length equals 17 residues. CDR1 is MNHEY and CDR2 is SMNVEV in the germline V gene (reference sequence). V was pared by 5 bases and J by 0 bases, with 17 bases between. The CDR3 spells CASSPYSDSLSGNTIYF. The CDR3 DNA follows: TGTGCCAGCAGTCCTTACTCTGACAGCCTCTCTGGAAACACCATATATTTT.

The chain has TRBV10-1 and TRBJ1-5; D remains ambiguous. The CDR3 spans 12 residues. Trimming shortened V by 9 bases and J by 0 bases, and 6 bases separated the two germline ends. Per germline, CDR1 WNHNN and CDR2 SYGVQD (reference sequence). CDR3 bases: TGCGCCAGGAGATATAGCAATCAGCCCCAGCATTTT. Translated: CARRYSNQPQHF.

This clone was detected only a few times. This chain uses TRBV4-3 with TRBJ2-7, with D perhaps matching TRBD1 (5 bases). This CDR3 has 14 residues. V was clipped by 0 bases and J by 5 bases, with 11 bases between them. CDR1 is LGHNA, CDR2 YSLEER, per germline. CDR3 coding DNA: TGCGCCAGCAGCCAAGACAGGGTTATCAACGAGCAGTACTTC. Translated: CASSQDRVINEQYF.

The CDR3, as DNA: TGTGCCAGCAGCCAAGATGGGGAAAGATTGTCAGGGGCGTTTGGAGAGACCCAGTACTTC. Amino acids: CASSQDGERLSGAFGETQYF. V usage is TRBV3-1 (or the pseudogene TRBV3-2) and J usage is TRBJ2-5; a weak D match, TRBD1 (6 bases). V shed 0 bases and J shed 4 bases, with 27 bases lying between them. Germline V gene data show CDR1 as LGHDT and CDR2 as YNNKEL (reference sequence). The CDR3 is 20 residues long.

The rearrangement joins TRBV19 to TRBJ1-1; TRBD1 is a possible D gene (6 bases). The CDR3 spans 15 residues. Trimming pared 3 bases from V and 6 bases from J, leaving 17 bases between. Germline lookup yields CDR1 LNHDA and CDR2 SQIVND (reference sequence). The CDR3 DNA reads TGTGCCAGTAGTATGAGCAGAGACAGGACCGCTGAAGCTTTCTTT. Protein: CASSMSRDRTAEAFF.

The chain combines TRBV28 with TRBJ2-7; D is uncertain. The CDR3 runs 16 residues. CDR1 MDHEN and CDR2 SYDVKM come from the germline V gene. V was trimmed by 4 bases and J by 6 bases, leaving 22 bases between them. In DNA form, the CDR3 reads TGTGCCAGCAGTTCCTCCTATAAGCCCGGTGGCTCCGAGCAGTACTTC. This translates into CASSSSYKPGGSEQYF.

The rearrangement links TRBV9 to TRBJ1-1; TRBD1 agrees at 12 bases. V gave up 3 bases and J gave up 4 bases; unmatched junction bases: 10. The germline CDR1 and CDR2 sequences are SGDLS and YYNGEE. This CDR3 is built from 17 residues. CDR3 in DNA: TGTGCCAGCAGCGAAACCGGGACAGGGGGCACGGGCACTGAAGCTTTCTTT. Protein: CASSETGTGGTGTEAFF.

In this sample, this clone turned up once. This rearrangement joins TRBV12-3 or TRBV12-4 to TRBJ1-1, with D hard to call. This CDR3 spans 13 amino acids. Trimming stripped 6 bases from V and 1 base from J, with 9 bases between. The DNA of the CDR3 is TGTGCCAGCAGCATTACTGGGAACACTGAAGCTTTCTTT. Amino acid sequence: CASSITGNTEAFF.

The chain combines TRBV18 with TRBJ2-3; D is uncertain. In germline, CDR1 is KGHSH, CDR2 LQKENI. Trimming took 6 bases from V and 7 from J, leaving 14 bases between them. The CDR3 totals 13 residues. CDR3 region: CASSPPSGHTQYF. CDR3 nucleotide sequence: TGTGCCAGCTCTCCCCCGAGTGGGCATACGCAGTATTTT.

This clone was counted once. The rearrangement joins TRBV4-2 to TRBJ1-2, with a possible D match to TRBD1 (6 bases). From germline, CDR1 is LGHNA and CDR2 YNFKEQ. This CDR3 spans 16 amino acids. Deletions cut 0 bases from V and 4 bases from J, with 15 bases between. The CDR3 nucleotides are TGTGCCAGCAGCCAAGAAAAGGGGGGGGGACCCTATGGCTACACCTTC. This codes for CASSQEKGGGPYGYTF.

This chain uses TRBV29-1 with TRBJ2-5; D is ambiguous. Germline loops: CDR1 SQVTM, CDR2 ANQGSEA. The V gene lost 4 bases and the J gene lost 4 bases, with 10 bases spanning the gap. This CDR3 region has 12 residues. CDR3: CSVVVVGETQYF. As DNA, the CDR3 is TGCAGCGTTGTTGTAGTAGGAGAGACCCAGTACTTC. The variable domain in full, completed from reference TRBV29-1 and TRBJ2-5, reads SAVISQKPSRDICQRGTSLTIQCQVDSQVTMMFWYRQQPGQSLTLIATANQGSEATYESGFVIDKFPISRPNLTFSTLTVSNMSPEDSSIYLCSVVVVGETQYFGPGTRLLVL.

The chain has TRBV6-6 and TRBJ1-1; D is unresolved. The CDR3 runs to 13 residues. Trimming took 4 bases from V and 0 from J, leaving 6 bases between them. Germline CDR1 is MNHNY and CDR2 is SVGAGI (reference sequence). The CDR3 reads CASSFALNTEAFF. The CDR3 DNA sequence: TGTGCCAGCAGTTTCGCCTTGAACACTGAAGCTTTCTTT.

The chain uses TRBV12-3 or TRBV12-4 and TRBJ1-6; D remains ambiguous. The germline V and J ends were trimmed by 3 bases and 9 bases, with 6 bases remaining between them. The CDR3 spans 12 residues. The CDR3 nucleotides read TGTGCCAGCAGTTTGACTCCTTCACCCCTCCACTTT. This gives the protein CASSLTPSPLHF.